In this sample, the clone carrying this TCR beta chain turned up many times. Antigen unknown. CDR1 is SGHTA, CDR2 FQGNSA, per germline. This CDR3 comprises 16 residues. V was pared by 3 bases and J by 4 bases, with 9 bases of the junction left unmatched. These data originate in a study of T cells in Graves' hyperthyroidism and ophthalmopathy. Amplification yielded TCR beta CDR3 regions, with RNA transcripts as the source. The TCR CDR3 was amplified in a first-round RT-PCR using the HTBI primer set. TCRdb re-called the multiplex PCR reads through MiXCR, storing one row per CDR3 protein. The sample records 500,000 to 650,000 distinct CDR3 sequences, roughly 14% being singletons. Every diagnosis used clinical symptoms, serum thyroxine and TRAb, thyroid ultrasound and orbital computed tomography. Study outcomes and limitations: A 13 V-J signature model discriminated ophthalmopathy versus stable hyperthyroidism.

The sequenced sample was blood. The chain couples TRBV7-2 to TRBJ2-3, with 8 nucleotides matching TRBD1. The source is a woman aged 50 to 65 with Graves' ophthalmopathy. CDR3 loop: CASSFSSVRGPDTQYF. The CDR3 DNA sequence: TGTGCCAGCAGCTTTAGCTCGGTCAGGGGGCCAGATACGCAGTATTTT.